Below, 20 T cell receptor beta chains from the same sample are listed, as sequenced in a study of blood T cell repertoires in COVID-19. The data were produced by immunoSEQ multiplex PCR, yet TCRdb's version contains in-frame clones alone and is incomplete. The sample gives fewer than 70,000 clones, more than 75% of which show up once; approximately 16% is in the top ten. Sequences were obtained from peripheral blood. Receptors were obtained from a man between 40 and 49 years old with COVID-19, enrolled during active disease.

In its sample, this clone was seen a few times. CDR3 residues: CASSVGQGGSPLHF. CDR3 DNA: TGTGCCAGCAGCGTAGGGCAGGGAGGGTCACCCCTCCACTTT. The chain links TRBV9 to TRBJ1-6; perhaps TRBD1 as D (5 bases). Germline assignment: CDR1 SGDLS and CDR2 YYNGEE. The length of the CDR3 is 14 residues. V was clipped by 0 bases and J by 10 bases, with 11 bases between them.

This clone was found once. CDR3 nucleotides: TGCGCCAGCAGTGGGGGCAATCCGAACACCGGGGAGCTGTTTTTT. This sequence encodes CASSGGNPNTGELFF. This chain joins TRBV10-1 and TRBJ2-2; possibly TRBD1 for D (5 bases). The CDR3 spans 15 residues. Trimming shortened V by 4 bases and J by 0 bases, and 9 bases separated the two germline ends. Per germline, CDR1 WNHNN and CDR2 SYGVQD (reference sequence).

This chain joins TRBV2 and TRBJ2-1; D perhaps matches TRBD1 (5 bases). Between the trimmed V and J ends, which lost 5 bases and 12 bases, there was a span of 20 bases. The CDR3 is 14 amino acids. Germline-derived CDR1 and CDR2 are SNHLY and FYNNEI. CDR3 DNA: TGTGCCAGCAGTCGGCAGGGATTACATCTGGGGCAGTTCTTC. This sequence encodes CASSRQGLHLGQFF.

This clone was detected only once. The chain employs TRBV2 and TRBJ1-2, with 7 bases lining up with TRBD1. CDR1 and CDR2 from the germline V gene are SNHLY and FYNNEI. V shed 9 bases and J 7 bases; nucleotides not matched to a gene: 14. The CDR3 extends over 14 amino acids. The CDR3 coding sequence is TGTGCCAGAGATTCCCTGGACAGGATGAGTGGCTACACCTTC. Protein sequence: CARDSLDRMSGYTF.

The genes are TRBV7-8 and TRBJ2-7; TRBD2 agrees at 10 bases. V trimming: 3 bases; J trimming: 4 bases; junction bases outside the gene matches: 6. CDR1 SGHVS and CDR2 FQNEAQ come from the germline V gene. CDR3 length equals 15 residues. The CDR3 loop is CASSLLSSGGYEQYF. CDR3 nucleotides: TGTGCCAGCAGCTTGCTTTCTAGCGGGGGATACGAGCAGTACTTC.

The gene calls are TRBV20-1 and TRBJ1-1, with 8 nucleotides matching TRBD1. This CDR3 is built from 13 residues. The germline gives CDR1 DFQATT, CDR2 SNEGSKA (reference sequence). The V gene end was trimmed by 3 bases and the J gene end by 3 bases; junction bases not matched to a gene: 3. The CDR3 DNA is TGCAGTGCTAGTTTGACAGGGGACACTGAAGCTTTCTTT. Amino acid sequence: CSASLTGDTEAFF.

The chain carries TRBV28 and TRBJ2-3, with D maybe TRBD1 (5 bases). Trimming cost V 1 base and J 5 bases, with 19 bases left between them. CDR1 is MDHEN and CDR2 is SYDVKM in the germline V gene. This CDR3 has 17 residues. This CDR3 is CASSLYERVGARDTQYF. The DNA of the CDR3 is TGTGCCAGCAGTTTATATGAGCGAGTAGGGGCGAGAGATACGCAGTATTTT.

The genes are TRBV7-9 and TRBJ2-7; 9 bases fit TRBD2. This CDR3 comprises 18 residues. Per the germline V gene, CDR1 is SEHNR and CDR2 is FQNEAQ (reference sequence). V was clipped by 5 bases and J by 3 bases; unmatched bases: 17. The CDR3 loop reads CASSSGGRGLTLSYEQYF. CDR3 nucleotide sequence: TGTGCCAGCAGCAGCGGGGGGAGGGGTCTGACTCTAAGCTACGAGCAGTACTTC.

This clone was picked up one time. The V call is TRBV11-2, the J call TRBJ2-3, with D possibly being TRBD2 (6 bases). The CDR3 spans 17 residues. Trimming shortened V by 5 bases and J by 4 bases, and 22 bases separated the two germline ends. Germline assignment: CDR1 SGHAT and CDR2 FQNNGV. The CDR3 reads CASSARGRSRHPDTQYF. CDR3 bases: TGTGCCAGCAGCGCCAGAGGGAGGAGCCGTCACCCAGATACGCAGTATTTT.

J is TRBJ2-3 and V is TRBV10-2; D possibly corresponds to TRBD2 (6 bases). Trimming removed 5 bases from V and 1 base from J, with 10 bases in between. Germline assignment: CDR1 WSHSY and CDR2 SAAADI. The CDR3 runs 14 residues. The CDR3 region is CASSRTGGTDTQYF. The CDR3 DNA sequence: TGCGCCAGCAGTCGAACGGGGGGCACAGATACGCAGTATTTT.

The gene calls are TRBV9 and TRBJ1-6; 7 nucleotides match TRBD1. The CDR3 sequence is 16 residues long. Germline CDR1 SGDLS, CDR2 YYNGEE. V dropped 3 bases and J dropped 5; count of bases not matched to a gene: 8. The CDR3 sequence: CASSGGTGVDNSPLHF. The CDR3 nucleotides read TGTGCCAGCAGCGGTGGTACAGGGGTGGATAATTCACCCCTCCACTTT.

The chain is built from TRBV5-1 and TRBJ2-3, with 9 bases identical to TRBD1. Germline loops: CDR1 SGHRS, CDR2 YFSETQ. The CDR3 has 13 amino acids. After removal of 3 bases from V and 13 bases from J, the junction contained 9 bases not matched to a gene. CDR3 protein: CASSSRGQGREYF. DNA of the CDR3: TGCGCCAGCAGCTCAAGGGGACAGGGTAGGGAGTATTTT.

A remark on this clone: A read error may account for a junction end that differs from germline. The CDR3 here is CAGSGGTEGTEAFF. The CDR3 region has the DNA TGTGCCGGCAGTGGTGGGACGGAGGGAACTGAAGCTTTCTTT. The J gene is TRBJ1-1, the V gene TRBV2, with a possible D match to TRBD1 (5 bases). Per the germline V gene, CDR1 is SNHLY and CDR2 is FYNNEI. This CDR3 has 14 amino acids.

This rearrangement joins TRBV18 to TRBJ2-1; D perhaps matches TRBD2 (5 bases). Germline values: CDR1 KGHSH, CDR2 LQKENI. The CDR3 is 13 amino acids. The V and J ends lost 4 bases and 9 bases respectively, with 13 bases between them. The CDR3 protein is CASSRTEGTEQFF. In DNA form, the CDR3 reads TGTGCCAGCTCACGAACCGAGGGCACTGAGCAGTTCTTC.

The gene calls are TRBV11-2 and TRBJ2-7; TRBD2 is a possible D gene (6 bases). Trimming shortened V by 5 bases and J by 4 bases, and 12 bases separated the two germline ends. The CDR3 consists of 13 residues. CDR1 is SGHAT, CDR2 FQNNGV, per germline. As DNA, the CDR3 is TGTGCCAGCAGCGGCCGGGGGATTTACGAGCAGTACTTC. Protein sequence: CASSGRGIYEQYF.

V gene TRBV29-1 combines with J gene TRBJ1-1; a possible D gene is TRBD1 (5 bases). Trimming pared 1 base from V and 4 bases from J, leaving 16 bases between. The CDR3 consists of 15 residues. CDR1 is SQVTM and CDR2 is ANQGSEA in the germline V gene. CDR3 bases: TGCAGCGTTGAAGGAGGGCAGGGAGGTCCCACTGAAGCTTTCTTT. Translation gives CSVEGGQGGPTEAFF.

The rearrangement uses TRBV28 and TRBJ1-2, with TRBD1 matching over 8 bases. There are 14 residues in the CDR3. CDR1 and CDR2 (germline): MDHEN, SYDVKM. Germline trimming cut 6 bases from V and 0 bases from J; bases unmatched to any gene: 3. The CDR3 coding sequence is TGTGCCAGCAGCTACAGGGGGGCTAACTATGGCTACACCTTC. Translation: CASSYRGANYGYTF.

This chain uses TRBV2 with TRBJ2-3, with TRBD2 as a possible D gene (6 bases). The CDR3 length is 17 residues. Germline V gene lookup returns CDR1 SNHLY and CDR2 FYNNEI. V lost 5 bases, J lost 5 bases, and 23 bases lay in between. CDR3 sequence: CASSQPRDSGEIDTQYF. For the CDR3, the DNA is TGTGCCAGCAGTCAACCTCGGGACTCGGGAGAGATAGATACGCAGTATTTT.

The chain combines TRBV29-1 with TRBJ1-1; 12 bases align to TRBD1. Germline V CDR1 and CDR2: SQVTM, ANQGSEA. The CDR3 covers 13 residues. Trimming cost V 4 bases and J 8 bases; bases outside gene matches: 5. The CDR3: CSVAGTGGGEAFF. CDR3 in DNA: TGCAGCGTTGCCGGGACAGGGGGCGGAGAAGCTTTCTTT.

The chain links TRBV3-1 (or the pseudogene TRBV3-2) to TRBJ1-2, with unresolved D. The CDR3 has 14 residues. Germline CDR1 and CDR2: LGHDT and YNNKEL (reference sequence). V was cut by 4 bases and J by 4 bases, with 13 bases left in between. Written as DNA, the CDR3 is TGTGCCAGCAGCCCCCCGGGGATTGGCTATGGCTACACCTTC. It encodes CASSPPGIGYGYTF.